The next 14 T cell receptor beta chains were all read from a single sample in a study of early T cells in non-severe SARS-CoV-2 infection. TCRdb ran MiXCR on the 5' RACE reads and lists one entry per CDR3 protein. Here the sample spans about 67,000 distinct CDR3 sequences, 9% to 10% being singletons. Sample: whole blood, taken at baseline. All receptors derive from an adult who was a healthcare worker with PCR-confirmed SARS-CoV-2 infection or an uninfected control (not recorded which).

This clonotype was seen at least ten times. The V and J genes are TRBV2 and TRBJ2-7; 8 bases fit TRBD1. This CDR3 has 16 residues. J gave up 3 bases and V 6 bases, and 13 bases lay outside the gene matches. CDR1 is SNHLY and CDR2 is FYNNEI in the germline V gene. The CDR3 loop is CASSPPARTGIYEQYF. The CDR3 nucleotides read TGTGCCAGCAGCCCCCCGGCTCGGACAGGGATCTACGAGCAGTACTTC.

The chain joins TRBV29-1 to TRBJ2-1; no reliable D call. Looked up from germline, CDR1 is SQVTM and CDR2 is ANQGSEA. V was trimmed by 4 bases and J by 3 bases, leaving 13 bases between them. There are 14 residues in the CDR3. CDR3 sequence: CSVAESPLYNEQFF. CDR3 DNA sequence: TGCAGCGTTGCAGAGAGCCCACTCTACAATGAGCAGTTCTTC.

This chain joins TRBV29-1 and TRBJ1-2; 7 nucleotides match TRBD1. Trimming at V came to 7 bases and at J to 2 bases, leaving 4 bases not matched to a gene. Germline CDR1 SQVTM, CDR2 ANQGSEA. The CDR3 consists of 12 residues. CDR3 amino acids: CSGATGNYGYTF. CDR3 DNA: TGCAGCGGAGCGACAGGGAACTATGGCTACACCTTC. The full variable domain, its missing parts supplied by reference TRBV29-1 and TRBJ1-2, is SAVISQKPSRDICQRGTSLTIQCQVDSQVTMMFWYRQQPGQSLTLIATANQGSEATYESGFVIDKFPISRPNLTFSTLTVSNMSPEDSSIYLCSGATGNYGYTFGSGTRLTVV.

This clonotype has more than one count but fewer than ten. The CDR3 DNA reads TGTGCCAGCAGTTTTGGCATTAGGACAGCCTACGAGCAGTACTTC. This gives the protein CASSFGIRTAYEQYF. The chain carries TRBV12-3 or TRBV12-4 and TRBJ2-7; possibly TRBD1 for D (6 bases). V was clipped by 3 bases and J by 2 bases, with 14 bases between them. The CDR3 is made up of 15 amino acids.

A few counts support this clonotype. The chain has TRBV9 and TRBJ2-1; TRBD2 matches at 13 bases. The ends lost 4 bases at V and 8 bases at J; junction bases unmatched: 9. CDR1 is SGDLS and CDR2 is YYNGEE in the germline V gene. The CDR3 is made up of 16 amino acids. CDR3 residues: CASSPRTSGSVHEQFF. DNA of the CDR3: TGTGCCAGCAGCCCCCGGACTAGCGGGAGTGTGCATGAGCAGTTCTTC. The complete variable domain, with remaining parts taken from reference TRBV9 and TRBJ2-1, reads DSGVTQTPKHLITATGQRVTLRCSPRSGDLSVYWYQQSLDQGLQFLIQYYNGEERAKGNILERFSAQQFPDLHSELNLSSLELGDSALYFCASSPRTSGSVHEQFFGPGTRLTVL.

This clonotype was seen at least ten times. J is TRBJ1-6 and V is TRBV7-2; maybe TRBD1 (5 bases). V lost 7 bases to trimming and J lost 9 bases, with 16 bases between them. The CDR3 has 14 amino acids. In germline, CDR1 is SGHTA, CDR2 FQGNSA. CDR3 DNA sequence: TGTGCCAGCATGCTCGCGGCAGGGACTTCACCCCTCCACTTT. Protein: CASMLAAGTSPLHF.

This clonotype was seen once. The V gene is TRBV6-2 or TRBV6-3, the J gene TRBJ2-7, with D unclear. The germline gives CDR1 MNHEY, CDR2 SVGEGT. Trimming cost V 8 bases and J 2 bases, with 16 bases left between them. CDR3 length: 14 amino acids. CDR3 amino acids: CASDVGGSPYEQYF. The CDR3 coding sequence is TGTGCCAGCGACGTCGGCGGTAGTCCCTACGAGCAGTACTTC.

The sample holds many counts of this clonotype. The V call is TRBV7-2, the J call TRBJ2-7; D could derive from TRBD1 or TRBD2 (6 bases each). V lost 2 bases, J lost 6 bases, and 20 bases lay in between. This CDR3 region has 16 residues. Germline V gene sequence: CDR1 SGHTA, CDR2 FQGNSA. CDR3 nucleotide sequence: TGTGCCAGCAGCTTACATCTGCGCACTAAGGGGGGCGAGCAGTACTTC. It yields the protein CASSLHLRTKGGEQYF.

This clonotype was found many times. The gene calls are TRBV9 and TRBJ2-1; D ambiguous. The CDR3 has 14 residues. The V end lost 4 bases, the J end lost 8 bases, and 16 bases lay between the germline ends. CDR1 SGDLS and CDR2 YYNGEE come from the germline V gene. The CDR3 DNA is TGTGCCAGCAGCACCAAACGAAGGGCCGATGAGCAGTTCTTC. Encoded protein: CASSTKRRADEQFF.

V usage is TRBV6-2 or TRBV6-3 and J usage is TRBJ2-5, with 7 bases aligning to TRBD1. The CDR3 is 15 residues long. Germline V CDR1 and CDR2: MNHEY, SVGEGT. Trimming cost V 6 bases and J 3 bases; bases outside gene matches: 10. CDR3 coding DNA: TGTGCCAGCAGCCGGGGATCGACAGGGAAAGAGACCCAGTACTTC. As protein: CASSRGSTGKETQYF.

The rearrangement joins TRBV19 to TRBJ2-1, with TRBD2 identical over 11 bases. The V segment lost 9 bases and the J segment 9 bases; nucleotides outside the gene matches: 13. The CDR3 runs to 15 residues. CDR1 and CDR2 from the germline V gene are LNHDA and SQIVND (reference sequence). In DNA, the CDR3 is TGTGCCAGCAAACTAGCGGGAGCCCTAGGTAGTGAGCAGTTCTTC. Translated: CASKLAGALGSEQFF.

To note about this clonotype: Being one base from a much bigger clone, this may be a read error. The V gene is TRBV30, the J gene TRBJ1-1, with TRBD1 as a possible D gene (6 bases). The germline V gene encodes CDR1 GTSNPN and CDR2 SVGIG (reference sequence). V was shortened by 1 base and J by 8 bases, with 14 bases between the two germline ends. The CDR3 has 13 amino acids. CDR3 nucleotides: TGTGCCTGGAGTGCTTTAACAGGGTCAGAAGCTTTCTTT. Its translation is CAWSALTGSEAFF.

This clonotype was recorded many times. J is TRBJ2-1 and V is TRBV4-2; TRBD2 aligns across 11 bases. V lost 7 bases and J lost 6; bases outside the gene matches: 8. Germline V gives CDR1 LGHNA, CDR2 YNFKEQ. This CDR3 is 15 amino acids long. For the CDR3, the DNA is TGTGCCAGCACCCGACGACTAGCGGGAACCAATGAGCAGTTCTTC. It codes for CASTRRLAGTNEQFF.

At least ten counts were recorded for this clonotype. This sequence joins TRBV2 and TRBJ1-3; possible D gene TRBD1, 5 bases. Trimming shortened V by 7 bases and J by 1 base, and 14 bases separated the two germline ends. The CDR3 contains 15 residues. CDR1 and CDR2 (germline): SNHLY, FYNNEI. The CDR3 loop is CASTLGRDSGNTIYF. The CDR3 DNA is TGTGCCAGCACCTTGGGCAGGGATTCTGGAAACACCATATATTTT.